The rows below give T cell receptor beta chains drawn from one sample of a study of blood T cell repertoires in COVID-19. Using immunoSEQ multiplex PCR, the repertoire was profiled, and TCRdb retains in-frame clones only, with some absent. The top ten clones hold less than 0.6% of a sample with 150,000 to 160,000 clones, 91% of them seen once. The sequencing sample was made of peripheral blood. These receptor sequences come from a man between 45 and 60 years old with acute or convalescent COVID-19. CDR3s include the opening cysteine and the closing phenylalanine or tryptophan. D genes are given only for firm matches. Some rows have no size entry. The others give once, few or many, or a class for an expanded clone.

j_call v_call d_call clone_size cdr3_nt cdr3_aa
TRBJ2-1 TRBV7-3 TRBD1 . TGTGCCAGCAGCTTCCAGGGGGTGTCCTACAATGAGCAGTTCTTC CASSFQGVSYNEQFF
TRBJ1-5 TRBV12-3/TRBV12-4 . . TGTGCCAGCAGTCCTACTGAGGATCAGCCCCAGCATTTT CASSPTEDQPQHF
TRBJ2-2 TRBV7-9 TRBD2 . TGTGCCAGCAGCTTATCCCTTGTAGCGGGAGCGGTTGCCGGGGAGCTGTTTTTT CASSLSLVAGAVAGELFF
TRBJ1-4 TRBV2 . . TGTGCCAGCAGGGCCTGGGGAGGCCCGGTAGACAGAGAAAAACTGTTTTTT CASRAWGGPVDREKLFF
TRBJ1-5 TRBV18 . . TGTGCCAGCTCACAAAATCAGAATCAGCCCCAGCATTTT CASSQNQNQPQHF
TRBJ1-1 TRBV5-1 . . TGCGCCAGCAGCTTGGGGAGCAATCTGAACACTGAAGCTTTCTTT CASSLGSNLNTEAFF
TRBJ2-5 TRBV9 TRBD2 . TGTGCCAGCAGCCCGTTAAGCGGGGGGGGGCCAGGGGAGACCCAGTACTTC CASSPLSGGGPGETQYF
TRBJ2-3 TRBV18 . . TGTGCCAGCTCACTCGACAGATTTAGCACAGATACGCAGTATTTT CASSLDRFSTDTQYF
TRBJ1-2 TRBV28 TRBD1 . TGTGCCAGCAGTCAGCCGACAGGGAGAGTGAACTATGGCTACACCTTC CASSQPTGRVNYGYTF
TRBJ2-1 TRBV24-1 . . TGTGCCACCAGTGCCGCAGGGAGGATAATTTTGGATGAGCAGTTCTTC CATSAAGRIILDEQFF
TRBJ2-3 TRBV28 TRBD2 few TGTGCCAGCAGTCTAGCGGACCCCACAGATACGCAGTATTTT CASSLADPTDTQYF
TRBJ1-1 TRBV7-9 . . TGTGCCAGCAGCCCCCCACAGGGCCGGGGCACTGAAGCTTTCTTT CASSPPQGRGTEAFF
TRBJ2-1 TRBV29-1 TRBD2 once TGCAGCGTTGAGGCCGGGACTAGGGATGAGCAGTTCTTC CSVEAGTRDEQFF
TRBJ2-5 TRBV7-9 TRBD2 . TGTGCCAGCAGCCGTCTGGGTCTAGCGGGGGGGCGAGAGACCCAGTACTTC CASSRLGLAGGRETQYF
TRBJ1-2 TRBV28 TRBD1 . TGTGCCAGCAGTCAATGGGACAGCGATTTCTATGGCTACACCTTC CASSQWDSDFYGYTF
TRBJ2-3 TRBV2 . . TGTGCCAGCACCCGGGTGCGCGGGGATACGCAGTATTTT CASTRVRGDTQYF
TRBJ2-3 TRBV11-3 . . TGTGCCAGCAGCTTAGGTCTATATGCAGATACGCAGTATTTT CASSLGLYADTQYF
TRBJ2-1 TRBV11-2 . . TGTGCCAGCAGCTCGACCCACTACCCCTACAATGAGCAGTTCTTC CASSSTHYPYNEQFF
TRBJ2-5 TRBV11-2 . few TGTGCCAGCAGCTTGGGCAGGGAAGAGACCCAGTACTTC CASSLGREETQYF
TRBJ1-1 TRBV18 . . TGTGCCAGCTCACCACCATCGGGACACAACACTGAAGCTTTCTTT CASSPPSGHNTEAFF
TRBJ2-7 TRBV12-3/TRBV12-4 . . TGTGCCAGCAGTTTAGGGGGGCGGGAGCAGTACTTC CASSLGGREQYF
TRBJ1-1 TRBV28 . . TGTGCCAGCAGTTGGATTGACAGGCTGAACACTGAAGCTTTCTTT CASSWIDRLNTEAFF
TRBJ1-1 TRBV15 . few TGTGCCACCAGCAGAGATAGATCCACTGAAGCTTTCTTT CATSRDRSTEAFF
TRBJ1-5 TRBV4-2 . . TGTGCCAGCAGCCAAGATCCACGTCAGGGGCAGCCCCAGCATTTT CASSQDPRQGQPQHF
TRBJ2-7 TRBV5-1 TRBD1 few TGCGCCAGCAGCTTGCTTCAGGGGGCTTACGAGCAGTACTTC CASSLLQGAYEQYF
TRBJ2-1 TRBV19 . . TGTGCCAGTAGTATAGGGGCAGGGTCCAACAATGAGCAGTTCTTC CASSIGAGSNNEQFF
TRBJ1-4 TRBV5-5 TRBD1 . TGTGCCAGCAGCTTTGGAGGGACAGGGAATGAAAAACTGTTTTTT CASSFGGTGNEKLFF
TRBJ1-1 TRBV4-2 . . TGTGCCAGCAGCCGCGGGGGGGTGACACGGAACACTGAAGCTTTCTTT CASSRGGVTRNTEAFF
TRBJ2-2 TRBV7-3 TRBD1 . TGTGCCAGCAGCCCCTCTAGGGACAGGGGGACCGGGGAGCTGTTTTTT CASSPSRDRGTGELFF
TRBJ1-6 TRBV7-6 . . TGTGCCAGCAGCTTAAACCGCGACAGCTCCTATAATTCACCCCTCCACTTT CASSLNRDSSYNSPLHF
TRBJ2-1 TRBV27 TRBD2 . TGTGCCACCGTAGCGGGCACTTACTACAATGAGCAGTTCTTC CATVAGTYYNEQFF